The TCR beta chain under discussion was sequenced for a study of blood T cell repertoires in COVID-19. Background on the study: Sample material is recorded as cDNA or gDNA derived from T cells, B-cell-depleted T cells, or PBMCs.

In the original workflow: Reference gene primer amplification in the assay estimated nucleated cell counts. Assay used: immunoSEQ multiplex PCR; TCRdb lists only in-frame clones, some missing. Clone size and the V and J calls come from that table; the DNA yielded D and trimming. This table holds approximately 280,000 clones, around 90% found once. This CDR3 is 15 amino acids long. Deletions cut 4 bases from V and 2 bases from J, with 12 bases between. The germline V gene encodes CDR1 LGHDT and CDR2 YNNKEL (reference sequence). Those who participated ranged in age from about 18 to 89 years and resided in about 24 US areas.

The material sequenced was PBMCs or T cells enriched from blood (not recorded which). This sequence was found in a woman younger than 30 with acute COVID-19. The chain couples TRBV3-1 (or the pseudogene TRBV3-2) to TRBJ2-1; maybe TRBD2 (5 bases). Here the CDR3 reads CASSPLVGTYNEQFF. The CDR3 DNA follows: TGTGCCAGCAGCCCGCTAGTCGGGACCTACAATGAGCAGTTCTTC.